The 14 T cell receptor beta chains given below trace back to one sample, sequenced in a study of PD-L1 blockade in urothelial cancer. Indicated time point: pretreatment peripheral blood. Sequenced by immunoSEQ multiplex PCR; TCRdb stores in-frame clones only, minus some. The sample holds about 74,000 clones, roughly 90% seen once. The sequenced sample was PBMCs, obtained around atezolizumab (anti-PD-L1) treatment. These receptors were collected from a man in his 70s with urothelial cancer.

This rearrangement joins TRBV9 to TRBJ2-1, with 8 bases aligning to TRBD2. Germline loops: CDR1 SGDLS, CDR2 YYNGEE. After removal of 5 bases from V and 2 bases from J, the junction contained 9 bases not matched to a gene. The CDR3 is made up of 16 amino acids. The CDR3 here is CASSIIAGSTYNEQFF. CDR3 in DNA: TGTGCCAGCAGTATAATAGCGGGAAGTACCTACAATGAGCAGTTCTTC.

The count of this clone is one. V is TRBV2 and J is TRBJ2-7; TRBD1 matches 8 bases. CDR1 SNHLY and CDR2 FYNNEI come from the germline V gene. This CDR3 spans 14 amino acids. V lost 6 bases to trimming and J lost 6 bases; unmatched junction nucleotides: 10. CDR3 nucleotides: TGTGCCAGCAGGGGGGACAGGTCTCTCCCCGAGCAGTACTTC. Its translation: CASRGDRSLPEQYF.

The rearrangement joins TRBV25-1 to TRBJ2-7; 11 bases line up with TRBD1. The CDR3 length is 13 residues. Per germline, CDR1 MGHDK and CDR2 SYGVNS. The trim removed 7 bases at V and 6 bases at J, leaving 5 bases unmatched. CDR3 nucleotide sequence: TGTGCCAGCAACCGGGACAGGGGGGGCGAGCAGTACTTC. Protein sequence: CASNRDRGGEQYF.

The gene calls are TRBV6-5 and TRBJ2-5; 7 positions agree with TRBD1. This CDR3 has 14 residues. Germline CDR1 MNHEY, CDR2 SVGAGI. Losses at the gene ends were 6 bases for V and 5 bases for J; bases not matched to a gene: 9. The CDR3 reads CASRDSRGSETQYF. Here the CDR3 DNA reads TGTGCCAGCAGAGACTCCAGGGGGTCTGAGACCCAGTACTTC.

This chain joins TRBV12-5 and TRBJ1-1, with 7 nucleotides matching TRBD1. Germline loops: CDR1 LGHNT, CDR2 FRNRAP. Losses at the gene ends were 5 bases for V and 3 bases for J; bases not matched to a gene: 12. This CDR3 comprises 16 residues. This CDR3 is CASGPQGGLLDTEAFF. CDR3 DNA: TGTGCTAGTGGTCCACAAGGGGGCTTATTGGACACTGAAGCTTTCTTT.

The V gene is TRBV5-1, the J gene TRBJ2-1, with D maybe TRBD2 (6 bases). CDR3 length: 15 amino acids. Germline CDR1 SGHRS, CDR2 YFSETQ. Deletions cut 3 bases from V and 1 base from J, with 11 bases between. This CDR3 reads CASSSSGTSYNEQFF. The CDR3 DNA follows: TGCGCCAGCAGCTCCTCCGGGACTTCCTACAATGAGCAGTTCTTC.

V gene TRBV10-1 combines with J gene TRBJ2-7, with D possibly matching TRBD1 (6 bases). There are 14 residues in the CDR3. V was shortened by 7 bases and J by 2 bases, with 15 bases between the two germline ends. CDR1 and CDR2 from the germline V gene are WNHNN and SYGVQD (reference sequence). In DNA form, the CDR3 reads TGCGCCAGCACAGAGGGGGTACCCCCCTACGAGCAGTACTTC. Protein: CASTEGVPPYEQYF.

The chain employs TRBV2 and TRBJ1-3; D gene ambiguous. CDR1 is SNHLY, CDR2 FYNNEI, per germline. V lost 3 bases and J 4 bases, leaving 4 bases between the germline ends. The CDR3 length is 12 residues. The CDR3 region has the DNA TGTGCCAGCAGTGATTTAGGAAACACCATATATTTT. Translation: CASSDLGNTIYF.

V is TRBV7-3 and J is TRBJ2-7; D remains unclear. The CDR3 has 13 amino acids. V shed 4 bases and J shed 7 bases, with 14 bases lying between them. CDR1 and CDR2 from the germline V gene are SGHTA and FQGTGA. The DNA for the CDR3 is TGTGCCAGCAGCTCAACCGGCAGGTCTGAGCAGTACTTC. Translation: CASSSTGRSEQYF.

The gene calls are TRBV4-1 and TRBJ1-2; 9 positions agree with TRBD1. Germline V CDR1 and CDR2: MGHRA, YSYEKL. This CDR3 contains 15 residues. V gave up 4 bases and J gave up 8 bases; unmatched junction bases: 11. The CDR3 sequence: CASSPGQGIIGGYTF. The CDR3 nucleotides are TGCGCCAGCAGCCCAGGACAGGGGATAATCGGAGGCTACACCTTC.

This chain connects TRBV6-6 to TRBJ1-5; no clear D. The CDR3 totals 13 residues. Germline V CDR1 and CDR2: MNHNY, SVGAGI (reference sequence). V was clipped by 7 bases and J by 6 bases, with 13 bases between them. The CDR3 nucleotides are TGTGCCAGCAACCCACGGGATAGTCAGCCCCAGCATTTT. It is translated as CASNPRDSQPQHF.

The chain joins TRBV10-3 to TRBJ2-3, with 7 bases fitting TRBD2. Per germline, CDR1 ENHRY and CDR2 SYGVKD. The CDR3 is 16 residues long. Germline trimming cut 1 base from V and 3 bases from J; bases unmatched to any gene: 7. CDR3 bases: TGTGCCATCAGTGAGTTGAGCGGGATCACGACAGATACGCAGTATTTT. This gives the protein CAISELSGITTDTQYF.

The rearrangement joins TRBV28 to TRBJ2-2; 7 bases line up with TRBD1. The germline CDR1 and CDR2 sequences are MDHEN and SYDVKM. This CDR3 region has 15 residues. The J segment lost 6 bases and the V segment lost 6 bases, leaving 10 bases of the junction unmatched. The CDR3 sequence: CASRTVTGLAGELFF. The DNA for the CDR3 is TGTGCCAGCAGGACGGTGACAGGGCTTGCCGGGGAGCTGTTTTTT.

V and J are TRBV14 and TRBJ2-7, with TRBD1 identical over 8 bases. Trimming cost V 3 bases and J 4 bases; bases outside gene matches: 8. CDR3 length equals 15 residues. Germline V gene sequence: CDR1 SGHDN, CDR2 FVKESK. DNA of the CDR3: TGTGCCAGCAGCCACTCCCGGGACAGGATATACGAGCAGTACTTC. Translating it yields CASSHSRDRIYEQYF.